Reported below is one T cell receptor (beta chain). This sample was taken from a study of blood T cell repertoires in COVID-19. Study background: The study drew acute and convalescent COVID-19 samples from the United States, Italy and Spain. PBMCs, B-cell-depleted T cells, or T cells were the source of the cDNA or gDNA that made up the material.

Authors' methods: Reference gene primer amplification yielded estimated nucleated cell counts. Clones were sequenced by immunoSEQ multiplex PCR, and TCRdb holds only the in-frame ones, with some missing. That table is the source of V, J and clone size, and D and trimming were worked out from the DNA. The data contain about 110,000 clones, approximately 86% of them singletons. Per germline, CDR1 MNHNS and CDR2 SASEGT. The CDR3 totals 15 residues. Trimming pared 0 bases from V and 4 bases from J, leaving 10 bases between. The chain couples TRBV6-1 to TRBJ1-3; perhaps TRBD1 as D (5 bases). The origin of this receptor is a man aged 35 to 55 with acute or convalescent COVID-19. The sample consisted of peripheral blood. Here the CDR3 DNA reads TGTGCCAGCAGTGAAGCGGGGGGTCTCGGAAACACCATATATTTT. Translating it yields CASSEAGGLGNTIYF.